This T cell receptor (beta chain) originates from a study of blood T cells in healthy people across ages. CDR3 length: 14 amino acids. Germline CDR1 is DFQATT and CDR2 is SNEGSKA (reference sequence). Trimming left V 0 bases short and J 5 bases short, with 13 bases between. A second PCR of roughly 7 to 11 cycles used a sample-barcoded 5' primer and a J-beta primer mix. TCRdb independently ran MiXCR on the 5' RACE reads; one entry per CDR3 protein. The profile shows 1.5 million to 2 million distinct CDR3 sequences, over 25% of them singletons. The chain recombines TRBV20-1 with TRBJ1-1; unclear D gene. The sample consisted of blood. This TCR was sampled from a woman younger than 45 in good health. The CDR3 DNA reads as TGCAGTGCTAGAGATTTTGGGGTGGAAACTGAAGCTTTCTTT. Protein: CSARDFGVETEAFF.